These 25 T cell receptor beta chains were all obtained from the same sample, sequenced in a study of cytomegalovirus exposure and HLA in healthy donors (dated by TCRdb to 2016 to 2017). Receptor libraries were prepared by the immunoSEQ multiplex PCR assay. A mixture of 60 forward primers for TCR Vbeta segments and 13 reverse primers for TCR Jbeta segments was used in the multiplex PCR. TCRdb carries this immuneACCESS record with in-frame sequences only. Its versions omit some clonotypes, under half of them owing to an unresolved V gene in the studies checked, with the rest unexplained. This sample holds roughly 150,000 clones; roughly 75% were observed only once. The top ten clonotypes cover around 11% of the sample. Sequenced input: PBMCs. The source is a man aged 18 to 35 in good health and CMV-seropositive.

The rearrangement joins TRBV7-9 to TRBJ2-1, with D possibly TRBD2 on 5 matching bases. In germline, CDR1 is SEHNR, CDR2 FQNEAQ (reference sequence). Trimming took 4 bases from V and 6 from J, leaving 10 bases between them. The CDR3 spans 13 residues. As DNA, the CDR3 is TGTGCCAGCAGCTGGGCCGGGGTCAATGAGCAGTTCTTC. This encodes CASSWAGVNEQFF.

The genes are TRBV4-2 and TRBJ2-5; 9 nucleotides agree with TRBD2. The CDR3 sequence is 17 residues long. Germline CDR1 is LGHNA and CDR2 is YNFKEQ. With V trimmed by 0 bases and J by 5 bases, 10 bases remained unmatched. DNA for the CDR3: TGTGCCAGCAGCCAAGAAAGGGTTAGCGGGAGTACTGAGACCCAGTACTTC. It yields the protein CASSQERVSGSTETQYF.

A few counts support this clone. The chain employs TRBV7-3 and TRBJ1-1; D possibly corresponds to TRBD1 (6 bases). Germline CDR1 SGHTA, CDR2 FQGTGA. V was shortened by 0 bases and J by 4 bases, with 6 bases between the two germline ends. This CDR3 spans 13 amino acids. CDR3 nucleotide sequence: TGTGCCAGCAGCTTAACAGGGGGCACTGAAGCTTTCTTT. Translating gives CASSLTGGTEAFF.

The chain has TRBV7-9 and TRBJ2-1; D may be TRBD1 (6 bases). V lost 6 bases and J 4 bases, leaving 22 bases between the germline ends. CDR3 length: 17 amino acids. From germline, CDR1 is SEHNR and CDR2 FQNEAQ (reference sequence). CDR3 amino acids: CASSSPLWPGEYNEQFF. The CDR3 DNA follows: TGTGCCAGCAGTTCCCCCTTATGGCCAGGGGAGTACAATGAGCAGTTCTTC. Based on the CDR3 plus reference TRBV7-9 and TRBJ2-1, the full variable domain is DTGVSQNPRHKITKRGQNVTFRCDPISEHNRLYWYRQTLGQGPEFLTYFQNEAQLEKSRLLSDRFSAERPKGSFSTLEIQRTEQGDSAMYLCASSSPLWPGEYNEQFFGPGTRLTVL.

This chain links TRBV30 with TRBJ2-7; 7 bases agree with TRBD1. The CDR3 is 21 amino acids. The germline gives CDR1 GTSNPN, CDR2 SVGIG (reference sequence). With V trimmed by 0 bases and J by 0 bases, 23 bases remained unmatched. CDR3 in amino acids: CAWSVQSHSGTVSYLSYEQYF. The CDR3 DNA reads as TGTGCCTGGAGTGTACAATCCCACTCCGGGACAGTTTCCTATCTCTCCTACGAGCAGTACTTC.

The chain carries TRBV30 and TRBJ2-5, with 8 bases lining up with TRBD2. V was clipped by 0 bases and J by 4 bases; unmatched bases: 7. This CDR3 has 15 amino acids. Germline loops: CDR1 GTSNPN, CDR2 SVGIG (reference sequence). This chain's CDR3 is CAWSVIGTSGETQYF. As DNA, the CDR3 is TGTGCCTGGAGTGTAATAGGGACTAGTGGAGAGACCCAGTACTTC. The full variable domain, completed using reference TRBV30 and TRBJ2-5, is SQTIHQWPATLVQPVGSPLSLECTVEGTSNPNLYWYRQAAGRGLQLLFYSVGIGQISSEVPQNLSASRPQDRQFILSSKKLLLSDSGFYLCAWSVIGTSGETQYFGPGTRLLVL.

The V call is TRBV7-7, the J call TRBJ2-1, with a possible D match to TRBD2 (5 bases). Germline V gene lookup returns CDR1 SSHAT and CDR2 FNYEAQ (reference sequence). There are 14 residues in the CDR3. The germline V and J ends were trimmed by 4 bases and 10 bases, with 17 bases remaining between them. The DNA of the CDR3 is TGTGCCAGCAGCTCGAACCCTTCTACGGGGGAGCAGTTCTTC. This sequence encodes CASSSNPSTGEQFF.

V and J are TRBV27 and TRBJ2-2; TRBD2 might be the D (5 bases). The V gene lost 3 bases and the J gene lost 2 bases, with 10 bases spanning the gap. This CDR3 has 15 amino acids. The V gene's germline CDR1 is MNHEY and CDR2 SMNVEV (reference sequence). CDR3: CASSLNRGNTGELFF. The CDR3 coding sequence is TGTGCCAGCAGTTTGAATCGGGGAAACACCGGGGAGCTGTTTTTT.

The V and J genes are TRBV7-9 and TRBJ1-2; 8 bases are a match to TRBD1. This CDR3 comprises 13 residues. V shed 4 bases and J 11 bases; nucleotides not matched to a gene: 9. Germline V lookup: CDR1 SEHNR, CDR2 FQNEAQ (reference sequence). CDR3 sequence (DNA): TGTGCCAGCAGCTCGGACAGGGAATGGGGATACACCTTC. Its translation is CASSSDREWGYTF.

This chain links TRBV7-9 with TRBJ1-1, with TRBD1 identical over 7 bases. Unmatched junction bases numbered 6, after V lost 5 bases and J lost 3 bases. CDR3 size: 14 residues. Germline V gives CDR1 SEHNR, CDR2 FQNEAQ (reference sequence). This CDR3 reads CASSRGQPYTEAFF. CDR3 in DNA: TGTGCCAGCAGCCGGGGACAGCCTTACACTGAAGCTTTCTTT.

This chain uses TRBV15 with TRBJ2-3, with a possible D match to TRBD1 (5 bases). The CDR3 runs 18 residues. The V gene lost 1 base and the J gene lost 0 bases, with 17 bases spanning the gap. Germline CDR1 and CDR2: LNHNV and YYDKDF (reference sequence). For the CDR3, the DNA is TGTGCCACCAGCAGAGGCCTCTCGGACATAACTAGCACAGATACGCAGTATTTT. Its protein is CATSRGLSDITSTDTQYF.

The rearrangement links TRBV10-1 to TRBJ2-7, with 7 positions matching TRBD2. V dropped 6 bases and J dropped 4; count of bases not matched to a gene: 6. Germline CDR1 and CDR2: WNHNN and SYGVQD (reference sequence). CDR3 length: 13 residues. The CDR3 loop is CASSERETYEQYF. The CDR3 DNA is TGCGCCAGCAGCGAGCGGGAAACTTACGAGCAGTACTTC.

V usage is TRBV27 and J usage is TRBJ2-7, with 7 positions matching TRBD2. Germline V CDR1 and CDR2: MNHEY, SMNVEV (reference sequence). The J segment lost 0 bases and the V segment lost 3 bases, leaving 2 bases of the junction unmatched. CDR3 length: 14 residues. This CDR3 reads CASSFSGYSYEQYF. DNA of the CDR3: TGTGCCAGCAGTTTTAGCGGGTACTCCTACGAGCAGTACTTC.

This clone has a handful of counts. This sequence joins TRBV10-3 and TRBJ2-7; 7 bases are a match to TRBD1. With 0 bases clipped from V and 2 bases from J, the junction kept 4 bases outside the gene matches. Germline V lookup: CDR1 ENHRY, CDR2 SYGVKD. The CDR3 is 15 amino acids. The CDR3 DNA reads TGTGCCATCAGTGAGTCTGGACAGGTAGCCTACGAGCAGTACTTC. Translating gives CAISESGQVAYEQYF.

This chain links TRBV19 with TRBJ1-2; D call uncertain. CDR3 length: 12 residues. From germline, CDR1 is LNHDA and CDR2 SQIVND (reference sequence). V was shortened by 4 bases and J by 3 bases, with 6 bases between the two germline ends. The CDR3 loop reads CASSTSYYGYTF. CDR3 DNA sequence: TGTGCCAGTAGTACCTCCTACTATGGCTACACCTTC.

The chain combines TRBV30 with TRBJ2-2, with TRBD1 as a possible D gene (5 bases). Germline values: CDR1 GTSNPN, CDR2 SVGIG (reference sequence). This CDR3 spans 15 amino acids. V dropped 5 bases and J dropped 2 bases, with 15 bases sitting between them. For the CDR3, the DNA is TGTGCCTGGTTAGGGATTCAGGGAAACACCGGGGAGCTGTTTTTT. It specifies CAWLGIQGNTGELFF.

The V call is TRBV7-3, the J call TRBJ2-2; D might be TRBD2 (6 bases). The CDR3 is 15 amino acids. Trimming took off 6 bases at V and 0 bases at J, with 11 bases between the two ends. CDR1 and CDR2 from the germline V gene are SGHTA and FQGTGA. In nucleotides, the CDR3 is TGTGCCAGCAGGCGGGACTCAGCGAACACCGGGGAGCTGTTTTTT. Translated: CASRRDSANTGELFF.

This clone was counted between two and nine times. The V call is TRBV7-8, the J call TRBJ2-5; no reliable D call. V was trimmed by 5 bases and J by 3 bases, leaving 16 bases between them. The CDR3 runs 15 residues. Germline values: CDR1 SGHVS, CDR2 FQNEAQ. CDR3 coding DNA: TGTGCCAGCAGCCCAACTCGCGGTTATGAAGAGACCCAGTACTTC. Amino acid sequence: CASSPTRGYEETQYF.

This clone was seen just once. The V and J genes are TRBV14 and TRBJ2-1; possibly TRBD2 for D (5 bases). Trimming removed 4 bases from V and 2 bases from J, with 15 bases in between. In germline, CDR1 is SGHDN, CDR2 FVKESK. CDR3 length: 16 amino acids. CDR3 coding DNA: TGTGCCAGCAGCCTGCTGGGAGCCACTACCTACAATGAGCAGTTCTTC. Translating gives CASSLLGATTYNEQFF.

The rearrangement uses TRBV30 and TRBJ1-1; 8 positions match TRBD1. Germline CDR1 reads GTSNPN; CDR2 reads SVGIG (reference sequence). V lost 2 bases, J lost 4 bases, and 3 bases stayed unmatched. The CDR3 is 13 amino acids. The DNA for the CDR3 is TGTGCCTGGAGTACAGGGGGGGTCACTGAAGCTTTCTTT. Residues: CAWSTGGVTEAFF.

The chain carries TRBV11-2 and TRBJ1-5; unclear D gene. The CDR3 spans 16 residues. V lost 1 base to trimming and J lost 2 bases, with 12 bases between them. Germline lookup yields CDR1 SGHAT and CDR2 FQNNGV. The CDR3 DNA reads as TGTGCCAGCAGCTTAGGATCCGGGATGGGCAATCAGCCCCAGCATTTT. Residues: CASSLGSGMGNQPQHF.

This clone was seen once. The rearrangement joins TRBV27 to TRBJ1-5, with D maybe TRBD1 (6 bases). V shed 4 bases and J shed 4 bases, with 14 bases lying between them. The CDR3 contains 15 residues. Germline loops: CDR1 MNHEY, CDR2 SMNVEV (reference sequence). The chain's CDR3 is CASSSVGGRNQPQHF. The CDR3 DNA is TGTGCCAGCAGTTCCGTAGGGGGTAGAAATCAGCCCCAGCATTTT.

The chain combines TRBV27 with TRBJ2-7, with D perhaps TRBD2 (6 bases). Trimming left V 6 bases short and J 0 bases short, with 15 bases between. CDR3 length: 15 amino acids. Germline values: CDR1 MNHEY, CDR2 SMNVEV (reference sequence). In DNA form, the CDR3 reads TGTGCCAGCAGAGGATTGGGGACTTCCTCCTACGAGCAGTACTTC. It translates to CASRGLGTSSYEQYF.

The CDR3 spells CASSRDSSGANVLTF. Here the CDR3 DNA reads TGTGCCAGCAGCAGGGACTCCTCTGGGGCCAACGTCCTGACTTTC. The gene calls are TRBV28 and TRBJ2-6; TRBD2 might be the D (6 bases). This CDR3 comprises 15 residues. Germline CDR1 and CDR2: MDHEN and SYDVKM. V lost 6 bases and J 0 bases, leaving 9 bases between the germline ends.

The V gene is TRBV11-3, the J gene TRBJ2-2; 9 bases are a match to TRBD2. CDR3 length: 15 residues. Per germline, CDR1 SGHNT and CDR2 YENEEA. V trimming: 5 bases; J trimming: 6 bases; junction bases outside the gene matches: 7. The CDR3 DNA follows: TGTGCCAGCAGCCCCGGGGTAGCGGGAGCCGGGGAGCTGTTTTTT. This gives the protein CASSPGVAGAGELFF.